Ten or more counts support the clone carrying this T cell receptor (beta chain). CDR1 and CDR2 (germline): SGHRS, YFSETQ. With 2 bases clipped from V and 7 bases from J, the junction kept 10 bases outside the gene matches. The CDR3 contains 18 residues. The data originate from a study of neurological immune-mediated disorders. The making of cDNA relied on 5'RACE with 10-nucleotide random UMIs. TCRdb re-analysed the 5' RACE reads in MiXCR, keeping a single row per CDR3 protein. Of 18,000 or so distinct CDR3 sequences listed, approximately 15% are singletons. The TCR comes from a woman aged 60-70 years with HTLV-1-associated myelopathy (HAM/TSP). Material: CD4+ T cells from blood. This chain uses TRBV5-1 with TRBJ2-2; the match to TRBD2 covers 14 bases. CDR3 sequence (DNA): TGCGCCAGCAGCTTATCGATGGGACTAGCGGGAGCTGACGGGGAGCTGTTTTTT. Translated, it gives CASSLSMGLAGADGELFF.